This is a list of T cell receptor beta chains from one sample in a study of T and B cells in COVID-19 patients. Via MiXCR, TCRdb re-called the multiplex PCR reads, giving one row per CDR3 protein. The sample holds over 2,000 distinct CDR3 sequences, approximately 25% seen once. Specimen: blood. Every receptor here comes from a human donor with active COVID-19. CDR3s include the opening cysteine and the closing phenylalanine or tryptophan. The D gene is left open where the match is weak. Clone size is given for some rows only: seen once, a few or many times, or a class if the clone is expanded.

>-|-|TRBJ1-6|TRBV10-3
CAISDEDNSPLHF
TGTGCCATCAGTGATGAAGACAACTCACCCCTCCACTTT
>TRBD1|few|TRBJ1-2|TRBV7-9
CASSSETGAYGYTF
TGTGCCAGCAGCTCAGAAACAGGGGCCTATGGCTACACCTTC
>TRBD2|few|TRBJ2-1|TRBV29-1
CSVELAGHNEQFF
TGCAGCGTTGAACTAGCGGGACACAATGAGCAGTTCTTC
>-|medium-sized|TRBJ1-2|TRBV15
CATSREVRQGGGYTF
TGTGCCACCAGCAGAGAGGTTAGACAAGGGGGTGGCTACACCTTC
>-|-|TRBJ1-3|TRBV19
CASSIGGRAGRGNTIYF
TGTGCCAGTAGTATAGGCGGGAGGGCCGGGAGAGGAAACACCATATATTTT
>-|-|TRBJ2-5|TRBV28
CASSFARAGKTQYF
TGTGCCAGCAGTTTCGCCAGGGCGGGAAAGACCCAGTACTTC
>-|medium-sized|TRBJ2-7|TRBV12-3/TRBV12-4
CASRSLTGVSEQYF
TGTGCCAGCAGATCCCTTACGGGAGTCAGCGAGCAGTACTTC
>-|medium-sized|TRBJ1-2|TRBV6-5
CASSSPQEGYGYTF
TGTGCCAGCAGTTCCCCCCAGGAAGGGTATGGCTACACCTTC
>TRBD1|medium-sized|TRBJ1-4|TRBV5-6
CASSLAGGVDEKLFF
TGTGCCAGCAGCTTAGCAGGGGGAGTGGATGAAAAACTGTTTTTT
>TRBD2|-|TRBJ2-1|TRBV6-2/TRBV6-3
CASSPSSGRASEQFF
TGTGCCAGCAGCCCCTCCAGCGGGAGGGCCAGTGAGCAGTTCTTC
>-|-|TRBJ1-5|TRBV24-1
CATSEGAGLASNQPQHF
TGTGCCACCAGTGAGGGGGCGGGGTTGGCTAGCAATCAGCCCCAGCATTTT
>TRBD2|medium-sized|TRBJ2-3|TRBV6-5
CASSSRLAGRTDTQYF
TGTGCCAGCAGTTCGCGACTAGCGGGCCGCACAGATACGCAGTATTTT
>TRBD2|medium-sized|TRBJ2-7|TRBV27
CASRGTSGAYEQYF
TGTGCCAGCCGTGGGACTAGCGGTGCCTACGAGCAGTACTTC
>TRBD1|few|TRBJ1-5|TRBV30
CAWSDRDRGINQPQHF
TGTGCCTGGAGTGATCGGGACAGGGGGATCAATCAGCCCCAGCATTTT
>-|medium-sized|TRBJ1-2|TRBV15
CATSREVGGGWGGYTF
TGTGCCACCAGCAGAGAGGTTGGTGGCGGTTGGGGTGGCTACACCTTC
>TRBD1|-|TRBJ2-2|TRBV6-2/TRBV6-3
CASSPSGTEPARELFF
TGTGCCAGCAGCCCTTCGGGGACAGAACCCGCCAGGGAGCTGTTTTTT
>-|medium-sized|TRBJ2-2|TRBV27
CASSDYRSGELFF
TGTGCCAGCAGTGACTACCGGAGCGGGGAGCTGTTTTTT
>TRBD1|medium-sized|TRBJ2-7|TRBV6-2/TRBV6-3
CASRSDRAYPYEQYF
TGTGCCAGCAGGAGTGACAGGGCCTACCCCTACGAGCAGTACTTC
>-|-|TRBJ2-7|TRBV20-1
CSASGEVGYEQYF
TGCAGTGCTAGCGGGGAAGTGGGGTACGAGCAGTACTTC
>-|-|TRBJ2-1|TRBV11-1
CASSPTGNRNEQFF
TGTGCCAGCAGCCCTACCGGGAATAGGAATGAGCAGTTCTTC
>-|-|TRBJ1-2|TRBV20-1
CSAREWTEANYGYTF
TGCAGTGCTAGGGAGTGGACGGAAGCTAACTATGGCTACACCTTC
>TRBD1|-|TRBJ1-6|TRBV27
CASRVNIQGNSPLHF
TGTGCCAGCAGAGTAAACATACAGGGGAATTCACCCCTCCACTTT
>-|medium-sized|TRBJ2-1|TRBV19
CASSAGQSNYNEQFF
TGTGCCAGTAGCGCGGGACAGAGCAACTACAATGAGCAGTTCTTC
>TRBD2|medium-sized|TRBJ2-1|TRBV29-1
CSVGGAGGVENEQFF
TGCAGCGTGGGGGGAGCGGGAGGGGTGGAGAATGAGCAGTTCTTC
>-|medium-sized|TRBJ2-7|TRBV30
CAWSDNSYEQYF
TGTGCCTGGAGTGACAACTCCTACGAGCAGTACTTC
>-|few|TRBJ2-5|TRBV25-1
CASSYSKQETQYF
TGTGCCAGCAGTTACAGCAAGCAAGAGACCCAGTACTTC
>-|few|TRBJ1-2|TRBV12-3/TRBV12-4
CASSLGGTGNYGYTF
TGTGCCAGCAGTTTAGGGGGAACGGGGAACTATGGCTACACCTTC
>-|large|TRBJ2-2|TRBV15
CATSTDGELFF
TGTGCCACCAGCACCGATGGGGAGCTGTTTTTT
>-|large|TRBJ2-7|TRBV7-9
CASSLSTARYEQYF
TGTGCCAGCAGCTTATCGACAGCGCGCTACGAGCAGTACTTC
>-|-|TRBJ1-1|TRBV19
CASGSLNTEAFF
TGTGCCAGTGGCAGTCTGAACACTGAAGCTTTCTTT
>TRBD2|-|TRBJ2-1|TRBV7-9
CASSRSGTSYNVQFF
TGTGCCAGCAGCCGTAGCGGGACCTCCTACAATGTGCAGTTCTTC
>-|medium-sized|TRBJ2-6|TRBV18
CASSLAAGAKASGANVLTF
TGTGCCAGCTCACTAGCGGCGGGGGCTAAGGCGTCTGGGGCCAACGTCCTGACTTTC
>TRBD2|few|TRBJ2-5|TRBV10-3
CAIRGGVGETQYF
TGTGCCATCAGGGGGGGGGTGGGAGAGACCCAGTACTTC
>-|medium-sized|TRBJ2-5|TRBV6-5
CASRPNLGTFGQETQYF
TGTGCCAGCAGGCCGAATTTGGGCACCTTCGGCCAAGAGACCCAGTACTTC
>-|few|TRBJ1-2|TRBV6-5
CASTYAGGYTF
TGTGCCAGCACCTACGCGGGGGGCTACACCTTC
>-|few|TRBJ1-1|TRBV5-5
CASSLGSTEAFF
TGTGCCAGCAGCTTGGGAAGCACTGAAGCTTTCTTT
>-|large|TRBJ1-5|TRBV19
CASSTAGNQPQHF
TGTGCCAGTAGTACGGCAGGGAATCAGCCCCAGCATTTT
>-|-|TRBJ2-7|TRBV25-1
CASSPVGDLSYEQYF
TGTGCCAGCAGCCCAGTGGGGGACCTATCCTACGAGCAGTACTTC